This T cell receptor (beta chain) was sequenced in a study of shared clonotypes between healthy human individuals. Study conclusions and caveats: It was the non-shared clonotypes that had lower generation probabilities than clonotypes shared by all four donors. The sharing of 5% to 6.5% of naive CD4 clonotypes was seen across a handful of donors. Memory subsets generally showed lower estimated richness than naive subsets.

Nashville, Tennessee was home to all donors, who were Caucasian adults. Concerning this clone itself: Its antigen is unknown.

Repertoires were generated with immunoSEQ multiplex PCR, while TCRdb's copy carries only in-frame clones and drops some. The table records over a million clones, under 80% of them present only once. The CDR3 is 15 amino acids. Trimming took off 3 bases at V and 7 bases at J, with 13 bases between the two ends. Germline V gives CDR1 SNHLY, CDR2 FYNNEI. This sequence originates from a man aged 18 to 30 in good health. The sample taken for sequencing was memory CD4+ T cells sorted from blood. As to subset: CD45RA-negative fraction. The genes are TRBV2 and TRBJ1-6; no reliable D call. CDR3 nucleotide sequence: TGTGCCAGCAGTGATTTGGGTCGAACCAATTCACCCCTCCACTTT. This encodes CASSDLGRTNSPLHF.